The 32 T cell receptor beta chains listed next were all sequenced from one sample in a study of T-cell memory formation after mild COVID-19. MiXCR, applied by TCRdb to the 5' RACE reads, yields one record per CDR3 protein. The data show under 350,000 distinct CDR3 sequences, under 20% seen once. Sequencing used PBMCs or a T cell subset sorted from them (not recorded which). These TCRs come from a young man who had mild COVID-19 (a few samples of this study predate the infection). Cell type and time point are not known.

This clonotype occurred a few times. DNA of the CDR3: TGTGCCATCAGTGAGGAGGGGAGTAATGGCTACACCTTC. Its translation: CAISEEGSNGYTF. The chain couples TRBV10-3 to TRBJ1-2, with a weak D call TRBD1 (5 bases). This CDR3 region has 13 residues. The V end was cut by 2 bases, the J end by 6 bases, with 10 bases between. Germline lookup yields CDR1 ENHRY and CDR2 SYGVKD.

This clonotype was counted only a few times. The chain couples TRBV29-1 to TRBJ1-1; 8 bases line up with TRBD1. The CDR3 runs 10 residues. J lost 11 bases, V lost 7 bases, and 6 bases had no gene match. Germline V CDR1 and CDR2: SQVTM, ANQGSEA. This CDR3 is CSEHRGTAFF. The CDR3 region has the DNA TGCAGCGAACACAGGGGGACGGCTTTCTTT. Variable domain in full (rest from reference TRBV29-1 and TRBJ1-1): SAVISQKPSRDICQRGTSLTIQCQVDSQVTMMFWYRQQPGQSLTLIATANQGSEATYESGFVIDKFPISRPNLTFSTLTVSNMSPEDSSIYLCSEHRGTAFFGQGTRLTVV.

This clonotype has just a few counts. V usage is TRBV29-1 and J usage is TRBJ2-1; 7 bases agree with TRBD1. This CDR3 is built from 14 residues. Germline lookup yields CDR1 SQVTM and CDR2 ANQGSEA. Trimming removed 7 bases from V and 0 bases from J; junction bases left unmatched: 6. CDR3 loop: CSGFGQVSYNEQFF. The CDR3 nucleotides are TGCAGCGGCTTCGGACAGGTCTCCTACAATGAGCAGTTCTTC.

V gene TRBV27 combines with J gene TRBJ2-5; D remains ambiguous. This CDR3 has 14 residues. Germline CDR1 reads MNHEY; CDR2 reads SMNVEV (reference sequence). Trimming pared 5 bases from V and 5 bases from J, leaving 15 bases between. CDR3 protein: CASSAILQRETQYF. For the CDR3, the DNA is TGTGCCAGCAGTGCGATCCTCCAAAGGGAGACCCAGTACTTC.

The chain is built from TRBV5-1 and TRBJ2-1, with 9 bases matching TRBD2. From germline, CDR1 is SGHRS and CDR2 YFSETQ. The V segment lost 0 bases and the J segment 6 bases; nucleotides outside the gene matches: 7. This CDR3 comprises 16 residues. In nucleotides, the CDR3 is TGCGCCAGCAGCTTGGCGCTAGCGGGGATGGTCAATGAGCAGTTCTTC. The encoded protein is CASSLALAGMVNEQFF.

This clonotype was detected a few times. CDR3 amino acids: CASSYQGFSTDTQYF. CDR3 in DNA: TGTGCCAGCAGTTACCAAGGCTTTAGCACAGATACGCAGTATTTT. The chain employs TRBV6-5 and TRBJ2-3; D unclear. The CDR3 has 15 residues. Germline-derived CDR1 and CDR2 are MNHEY and SVGAGI. V was clipped by 2 bases and J by 0 bases, with 9 bases between them.

This clonotype was counted between two and nine times. The rearrangement uses TRBV29-1 and TRBJ2-6; 8 nucleotides line up with TRBD1. Trimming cost V 3 bases and J 4 bases; bases outside gene matches: 11. CDR1 is SQVTM and CDR2 is ANQGSEA in the germline V gene. The CDR3 runs to 17 residues. The CDR3 loop reads CSVEDRESGPGANVLTF. The CDR3 DNA follows: TGCAGCGTTGAGGACAGGGAGTCTGGTCCAGGGGCCAACGTCCTGACTTTC.

This clonotype was picked up a small number of times. The gene calls are TRBV18 and TRBJ2-7; possibly TRBD2 for D (7 bases). Trimming shortened V by 3 bases and J by 0 bases, and 15 bases separated the two germline ends. The length of the CDR3 is 16 residues. Germline-derived CDR1 and CDR2 are KGHSH and LQKENI. This chain's CDR3 is CASSPAEGGASYEQYV. The DNA of the CDR3 is TGTGCCAGCTCACCCGCCGAAGGGGGGGCCTCCTACGAGCAGTACGTC.

The chain employs TRBV10-3 and TRBJ1-1, with D perhaps TRBD1 (5 bases). V was cut by 2 bases and J by 0 bases, with 16 bases left in between. This CDR3 is built from 17 residues. In germline, CDR1 is ENHRY, CDR2 SYGVKD. This chain's CDR3 is CAISEPQGKGMNTEAFF. DNA for the CDR3: TGTGCCATCAGTGAGCCCCAGGGTAAGGGGATGAACACTGAAGCTTTCTTT.

This clonotype was seen at least ten times. The chain couples TRBV5-1 to TRBJ1-1; no definite D call. Germline V gene data show CDR1 as SGHRS and CDR2 as YFSETQ. V gave up 4 bases and J gave up 4 bases, with 14 bases separating them. The CDR3 sequence is 14 residues long. CDR3 residues: CASSAGSDGTEAFF. The CDR3 DNA sequence: TGCGCCAGCAGCGCCGGCTCGGACGGCACTGAAGCTTTCTTT.

This chain links TRBV7-9 with TRBJ2-3; D unresolved. V was pared by 4 bases and J by 2 bases, with 22 bases between. The CDR3 length is 18 residues. Germline V gene sequence: CDR1 SEHNR, CDR2 FQNEAQ (reference sequence). The chain's CDR3 is CASSSRPGQRAYTDTQYF. The CDR3 region has the DNA TGTGCCAGCAGCTCCCGGCCTGGGCAAAGGGCTTACACAGATACGCAGTATTTT.

This clonotype was recorded at least ten times. This chain joins TRBV12-3 or TRBV12-4 and TRBJ2-3; D is possibly TRBD1 (6 bases). CDR3 size: 12 residues. The V end lost 4 bases, the J end lost 5 bases, and 7 bases lay between the germline ends. CDR3 in amino acids: CASSSGVDTQYF. The CDR3 DNA is TGTGCCAGCAGTTCAGGGGTAGATACGCAGTATTTT.

The chain uses TRBV7-2 and TRBJ2-1, with 9 positions matching TRBD2. V trimming: 2 bases; J trimming: 1 base; junction bases outside the gene matches: 3. The CDR3 sequence is 16 residues long. Germline CDR1 is SGHTA and CDR2 is FQGNSA. CDR3 loop: CASSLLRGGSYNEQFF. DNA for the CDR3: TGTGCCAGCAGCTTACTGCGGGGGGGTTCCTACAATGAGCAGTTCTTC.

This clonotype was seen repeatedly, ten times or more. This rearrangement joins TRBV5-1 to TRBJ1-2; unclear D gene. The germline gives CDR1 SGHRS, CDR2 YFSETQ. This CDR3 region has 12 residues. Trimming removed 0 bases at V and 6 bases at J, with 6 bases between. The DNA of the CDR3 is TGCGCCAGCAGCTTGGAAGAGCATGGCTACACCTTC. As protein: CASSLEEHGYTF.

The chain is built from TRBV4-1 and TRBJ2-2, with TRBD1 as a possible D gene (6 bases). Germline V gives CDR1 MGHRA, CDR2 YSYEKL. V was trimmed by 1 base and J by 5 bases, leaving 14 bases between them. The CDR3 is made up of 16 amino acids. The CDR3 loop reads CASSQVGRGGTGELFF. The CDR3 bases are TGCGCCAGCAGCCAAGTTGGCCGAGGGGGAACCGGGGAGCTGTTTTTT.

This chain links TRBV27 with TRBJ2-2; D may be TRBD1 or TRBD2 (6 bases each). Trimming left V 5 bases short and J 5 bases short, with 15 bases between. CDR3 size: 15 residues. Germline loops: CDR1 MNHEY, CDR2 SMNVEV (reference sequence). This CDR3 is CASSKSGAGTGELFF. CDR3 in DNA: TGTGCCAGCAGTAAATCAGGGGCGGGGACCGGGGAGCTGTTTTTT.

This clonotype appeared many times. This chain joins TRBV7-3 and TRBJ2-5; D is perhaps TRBD1 (7 bases). V was cut by 2 bases and J by 2 bases, with 21 bases left in between. The germline V gene encodes CDR1 SGHTA and CDR2 FQGTGA. The CDR3 spans 18 residues. The CDR3 is CASSLRSTAGGGQETQYF. The CDR3 coding sequence is TGTGCCAGCAGCTTACGATCGACTGCAGGGGGAGGTCAAGAGACCCAGTACTTC.

This clonotype has only a few counts. The genes are TRBV29-1 and TRBJ1-1; the D is unclear. The V gene's germline CDR1 is SQVTM and CDR2 ANQGSEA. CDR3 length: 13 amino acids. Trimming took off 5 bases at V and 0 bases at J, with 10 bases between the two ends. The CDR3 DNA reads TGCAGCGTTAGAGTTGGTGTGAACACTGAAGCTTTCTTT. Translating gives CSVRVGVNTEAFF.

The sample holds a few counts of this clonotype. The chain has TRBV28 and TRBJ2-7; 7 bases match TRBD1. V was pared by 6 bases and J by 5 bases, with 13 bases of the junction left unmatched. The CDR3 covers 15 residues. Germline V gene data show CDR1 as MDHEN and CDR2 as SYDVKM. The CDR3 loop is CASSAPATGSHEQYV. CDR3 coding DNA: TGTGCCAGCAGCGCGCCTGCGACAGGGAGCCACGAGCAGTACGTC.

The rearrangement joins TRBV7-6 to TRBJ2-1; 7 positions agree with TRBD1. Per the germline V gene, CDR1 is SGHVS and CDR2 is FNYEAQ. The CDR3 loop spans 16 amino acids. Trimming took 6 bases from V and 2 from J; bases not matched to a gene: 10. The CDR3 DNA follows: TGTGCCAGCAGACCAGGCTACAGGGGACCCTACAATGAGCAGTTCTTC. Its translation: CASRPGYRGPYNEQFF.

This chain connects TRBV5-6 to TRBJ2-7, with D possibly being TRBD1 (5 bases). Germline V CDR1 and CDR2: SGHDT, YYEEEE. V was trimmed by 3 bases and J by 0 bases, leaving 19 bases between them. The CDR3 length is 17 residues. DNA of the CDR3: TGTGCCAGCAGCTGGATAGGCCAGACAGAGAGCTCCTACGAGCAGTACGTC. Its translation: CASSWIGQTESSYEQYV.

The CDR3: CASSESGQNTGELFF. In DNA, the CDR3 is TGTGCCAGCAGTGAGTCGGGACAGAACACCGGGGAGCTGTTTTTT. V is TRBV25-1 and J is TRBJ2-2; D perhaps matches TRBD1 (6 bases). Germline V CDR1 and CDR2: MGHDK, SYGVNS. The CDR3 loop spans 15 amino acids. Deletions cut 3 bases from V and 1 base from J, with 9 bases between. The full variable domain, completed using reference TRBV25-1 and TRBJ2-2, is EADIYQTPRYLVIGTGKKITLECSQTMGHDKMYWYQQDPGMELHLIHYSYGVNSTEKGDLSSESTVSRIRTEHFPLTLESARPSHTSQYLCASSESGQNTGELFFGEGSRLTVL.

The chain uses TRBV29-1 and TRBJ2-5; D call uncertain. Germline V gene lookup returns CDR1 SQVTM and CDR2 ANQGSEA. The CDR3 extends over 11 amino acids. The ends were cut back, 4 bases at V and 4 bases at J, with 7 bases in the middle. CDR3 DNA: TGCAGCGTTGGGGTTGGAGAGACCCAGTACTTC. Its protein is CSVGVGETQYF.

The chain joins TRBV7-2 to TRBJ1-1; D is unresolved. The V gene lost 5 bases and the J gene lost 6 bases, with 7 bases spanning the gap. Germline V gene lookup returns CDR1 SGHTA and CDR2 FQGNSA. The CDR3 is 11 amino acids. CDR3 protein: CASSPRAEAFF. In nucleotides, the CDR3 is TGTGCCAGCAGCCCCCGCGCTGAAGCTTTCTTT.

V gene TRBV7-2 combines with J gene TRBJ1-6; D is undetermined. This CDR3 spans 16 amino acids. Trimming pared 2 bases from V and 7 bases from J, leaving 15 bases between. Germline V gene data show CDR1 as SGHTA and CDR2 as FQGNSA. CDR3 protein: CASSLFSRTLNSPLHF. The CDR3 DNA sequence: TGTGCCAGCAGCTTATTCAGCCGGACGCTGAATTCACCCCTCCACTTT.

The genes are TRBV10-3 and TRBJ2-5, with 7 bases lining up with TRBD2. The CDR3 runs to 16 residues. Germline V gene lookup returns CDR1 ENHRY and CDR2 SYGVKD. Trimming removed 4 bases from V and 2 bases from J; junction bases left unmatched: 10. The CDR3, as DNA: TGTGCCATCAGTGGTACCACGGGGGGACGACAAGAGACCCAGTACTTC. As protein: CAISGTTGGRQETQYF.

V gene TRBV25-1 combines with J gene TRBJ2-1, with D maybe TRBD1 (5 bases). The ends were cut back, 2 bases at V and 4 bases at J, with 9 bases in the middle. CDR1 is MGHDK and CDR2 is SYGVNS in the germline V gene. The length of the CDR3 is 14 residues. The CDR3 here is CASSEPDRYNEQFF. As DNA, the CDR3 is TGTGCCAGCAGTGAACCTGACAGATACAATGAGCAGTTCTTC.

This clonotype has only a few counts. The rearrangement uses TRBV24-1 and TRBJ2-1, with 12 positions matching TRBD2. The CDR3 sequence is 15 residues long. J was trimmed by 5 bases and V by 10 bases; bases with no gene match: 8. CDR1 and CDR2 from the germline V gene are KGHDR and SFDVKD. CDR3 in DNA: TGTGCCACGAAGGCCGGGACTAGCGGGCACAATGAGCAGTTCTTC. Translated, it gives CATKAGTSGHNEQFF.

The J gene is TRBJ1-1, the V gene TRBV3-1, with unresolved D. The CDR3 loop spans 13 amino acids. Germline CDR1 reads LGHDT; CDR2 reads YNNKEL (reference sequence). Trimming cost V 5 bases and J 4 bases, with 11 bases left between them. In DNA, the CDR3 is TGTGCCAGCAGCACACTGGGCGCCACTGAAGCTTTCTTT. Its translation: CASSTLGATEAFF.

This clonotype was observed many times. This sequence joins TRBV11-2 and TRBJ2-7, with D maybe TRBD1 (5 bases). The germline V gene encodes CDR1 SGHAT and CDR2 FQNNGV. The CDR3 contains 16 residues. V was trimmed by 0 bases and J by 3 bases, leaving 15 bases between them. CDR3 amino acids: CASSLDEGAMIYEQYF. In DNA, the CDR3 is TGTGCCAGCAGCTTAGATGAAGGGGCCATGATCTACGAGCAGTACTTC.

J is TRBJ1-2 and V is TRBV5-6; no reliable D call. Germline V CDR1 and CDR2: SGHDT, YYEEEE. V gave up 4 bases and J gave up 8 bases, with 9 bases separating them. The CDR3 sequence is 11 residues long. The CDR3 region has the DNA TGTGCCAGCAGCGGGGATGGAGGCTACACCTTC. Protein product: CASSGDGGYTF.

This clonotype showed up just a few times. J is TRBJ2-4 and V is TRBV5-6; the D is unclear. The CDR3 spans 11 residues. Germline V CDR1 and CDR2: SGHDT, YYEEEE. V lost 0 bases, J lost 11 bases, and 6 bases lay in between. The CDR3 DNA reads as TGTGCCAGCAGCTTGGGCCTCGTTCAGTACTTC. This codes for CASSLGLVQYF. Combining the CDR3 with reference TRBV5-6 and TRBJ2-4 gives the whole variable domain DAGVTQSPTHLIKTRGQQVTLRCSPKSGHDTVSWYQQALGQGPQFIFQYYEEEERQRGNFPDRFSGHQFPNYSSELNVNALLLGDSALYLCASSLGLVQYFGAGTRLSVL.